The rows below give T cell receptor beta chains drawn from one sample of a study of blood T cells in healthy people across ages. In TCRdb, the 5' RACE reads were re-called with MiXCR into one record per CDR3 protein. Among hundreds of thousands of distinct CDR3 sequences, 55% to 75% were seen once, and the ten largest hold around 20%. Input material: blood. These receptors all stem from a man between 25 and 39 years old in good health. The CDR3 runs from the conserved cysteine through the conserved F or W. The order of the fields is CDR3 protein, J gene, V gene.

cdr3_aa: CSARFASGGPNTGELFF; j_call: TRBJ2-2; v_call: TRBV20-1
cdr3_aa: CASSQDRANSPLHF; j_call: TRBJ1-6; v_call: TRBV4-2
cdr3_aa: CASSDYGLAYEQYF; j_call: TRBJ2-7; v_call: TRBV2
cdr3_aa: CASSPRAWGDEQYF; j_call: TRBJ2-7; v_call: TRBV6-6
cdr3_aa: CASGVTSYEQYF; j_call: TRBJ2-7; v_call: TRBV12-3/TRBV12-4
cdr3_aa: CASSDLGGRAGNQPQHF; j_call: TRBJ1-5; v_call: TRBV7-8
cdr3_aa: CASSNPRGSSTDTQYF; j_call: TRBJ2-3; v_call: TRBV13
cdr3_aa: CASSLEWGANYGYTF; j_call: TRBJ1-2; v_call: TRBV7-2
cdr3_aa: CSAKDVGQYF; j_call: TRBJ2-7; v_call: TRBV20-1
cdr3_aa: CSVVWRNSYNEQYF; j_call: -; v_call: TRBV29-1
cdr3_aa: CASVTRRTGAFF; j_call: TRBJ1-1; v_call: TRBV28
cdr3_aa: CASSDVGEQFF; j_call: TRBJ2-1; v_call: TRBV6-1
cdr3_aa: CASSALGAGETDTQYF; j_call: TRBJ2-3; v_call: TRBV9
cdr3_aa: CASSPTGGLKFNEQFF; j_call: TRBJ2-1; v_call: TRBV27
cdr3_aa: CSAGQGMMNTEAFF; j_call: TRBJ1-1; v_call: TRBV20-1
cdr3_aa: CASSPNPQVYEQYF; j_call: TRBJ2-7; v_call: TRBV11-2
cdr3_aa: CASSLTGASFGANVLTF; j_call: TRBJ2-6; v_call: TRBV7-6
cdr3_aa: CASSATTIEETQYF; j_call: TRBJ2-5; v_call: TRBV7-9
cdr3_aa: CASSLMVLSSYNEQFF; j_call: TRBJ2-1; v_call: TRBV12-3/TRBV12-4
cdr3_aa: CASSRDPNLDTQYF; j_call: TRBJ2-3; v_call: TRBV5-1
cdr3_aa: CASSLIAGGPGGELFF; j_call: TRBJ2-2; v_call: TRBV7-2
cdr3_aa: CASSLLQGAYEQYF; j_call: TRBJ2-7; v_call: TRBV11-1
cdr3_aa: CASSAVRWTEAFF; j_call: TRBJ1-1; v_call: TRBV7-2
cdr3_aa: CASSEFLSGDDIQYF; j_call: TRBJ2-4; v_call: TRBV6-1